Included here is one TCR beta chain sequence, with context. Its antigen is not known. This specimen comes from a study of siplizumab effects on memory and regulatory T cells. Study observations and caveats: Mean Treg-derived proportions of mappable alloreactive CD4+ clones were around 70% for siplizumab and roughly 27% for controls. Tregs that proliferated in siplizumab cultures did not have their suppressive function confirmed.

The CDR3 is 16 amino acids. V was pared by 4 bases and J by 4 bases, with 11 bases of the junction left unmatched. Per the germline V gene, CDR1 is MDHEN and CDR2 is SYDVKM. Profiling relied on immunoSEQ multiplex PCR, and the TCRdb table lists in-frame clones only, not all of them. The sample gives approximately 92,000 clones, around 94% of which show up once; about 1.4% is in the top ten. The receptor was derived from a human donor in good health. The V gene is TRBV28, the J gene TRBJ1-1; 8 nucleotides agree with TRBD1. The material sequenced was non-Treg CD4+ T cells sorted from blood. The CDR3 loop is CASSWEPQGVGTEAFF. The CDR3 bases are TGTGCCAGCAGTTGGGAACCACAGGGGGTCGGCACTGAAGCTTTCTTT.